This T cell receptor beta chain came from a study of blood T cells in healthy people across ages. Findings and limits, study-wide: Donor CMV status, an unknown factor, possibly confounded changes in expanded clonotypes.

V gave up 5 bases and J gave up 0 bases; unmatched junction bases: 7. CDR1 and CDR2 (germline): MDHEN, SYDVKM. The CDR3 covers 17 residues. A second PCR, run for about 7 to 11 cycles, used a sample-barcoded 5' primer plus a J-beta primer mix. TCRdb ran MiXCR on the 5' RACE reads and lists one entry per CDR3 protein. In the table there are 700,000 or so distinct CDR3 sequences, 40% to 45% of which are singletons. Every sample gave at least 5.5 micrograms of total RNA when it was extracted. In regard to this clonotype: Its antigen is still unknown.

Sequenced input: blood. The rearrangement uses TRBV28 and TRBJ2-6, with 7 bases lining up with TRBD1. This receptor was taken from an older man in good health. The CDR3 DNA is TGTGCCAGCAGTCCGACGGGACAGATCTCTGGGGCCAACGTCCTGACTTTC. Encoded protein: CASSPTGQISGANVLTF.